The present T cell receptor (beta chain) was sequenced within a study of vaccination and CD4 T cells after COVID-19 (dated by TCRdb to about 2022). Some background on the complete study: SARS-CoV-2 positivity had been established in the convalescent patients by nasal swab PCR, and mild disease was recorded in several of these patients and severe disease in one. Six males and four females were included in the convalescent cohort, with two Hispanic individuals, seven Caucasians, two Asians and one multiracial person represented. Participants received two doses of either the Pfizer-BioNTech BNT162b2 vaccine (n=8) or the Moderna mRNA-1273 vaccine (n=2). Post-COVID blood samples were collected from convalescent patients a median of around 100 days after diagnosis, with a range of roughly 30 to 161 days. Post-vaccine blood samples were collected a median of about 72 days after the second vaccine dose, ranging from roughly 13 to 250 days. In over 8 COVID-19 convalescent patients and 4 infection-naive healthy vaccine recipients, the spike-specific CD4+ TCR repertoire before mRNA vaccination was compared with the repertoire after mRNA vaccination. Paper-wide results and their limitations: Relatively few convalescent patients were included in the study, and early timepoints after natural infection were not analyzed. In convalescent patients, a median around 84% of post-vaccine SARS-CoV-2-reactive clones were detected only after vaccination, and vaccine-specific priming was suggested by this finding. The median count of SARS-CoV-2-reactive clonotypes went up from around 23 after infection to about 40 after vaccination, although the change was not significant. Of the vaccine-specific clones in convalescent patients, 304 of 307, or nearly all, reacted only to SARS-CoV-2 spike and did not cross-react with common cold coronaviruses.

This clonotype has a handful of counts. Its binding antigen is unknown. The record has no base qualities; no much larger clone is one base away. The convalescent patients' positive SARS-CoV-2 PCR tests were from March to December 2020, which was before the Alpha, Beta and Delta variants emerged in the United States. Ficoll-Paque Plus gradient centrifugation was used to isolate PBMCs from whole blood, and the isolated PBMCs were then either used fresh or cryopreserved at -140C. Libraries came from PCR. The sequencer was an Illumina iSeq 100. Turning to the authors' computational methods: Non-productive sequences were removed, and CDR3s that did not start with C, did not end with F or W, or were shorter than 7 amino acids were discarded. Similarity between CDR3 sequences was evaluated in R version 3.6.1 using Levenshtein distances (stringdist) and unrooted phylogenetic trees (ape). TCRdb's own reprocessing of the public reads used fastp at Q25 and MiXCR and kept productive beta chains. Each entry merges the rows of one CDR3 protein and shows their most common DNA and genes. The V and J calls reflect TCRdb's pipeline rather than the authors' work. The sample includes 20,000 or so distinct CDR3 sequences, with around 60% observed a single time. The top ten constitute about 1% of the sample.

Including the terminal cysteine and phenylalanine, the CDR3 comprises 11 residues. Of the read, only the CDR3 DNA is kept; its 33 bases are in frame from base 1. V is shortened by 2 bases, J by 6 bases, and the region joining them spans 3 bases. CDR1 and CDR2, per the germline V gene, are SNHLY and FYNNEI. The chain is made from TRBV2 and TRBJ2-3, with the D gene call left open. The receptor was derived from a human donor who had recovered from COVID-19. The sample was CD4+ T cells from blood, taken before SARS-CoV-2 vaccination. The DNA sequence is given as TGTGCCAGCAGTGAATCGGATACGCAGTATTTT. Protein translation: CASSESDTQYF.